The clone carrying this TCR beta chain counts as medium-sized. The data stem from a study of human T cells and chemical hapten exposure. As for the study in general: Small discrepancies in pooled library volume mainly accounted for the varying TCR yields per sample.

One entry per CDR3 protein results from TCRdb running MiXCR on the RACE reads. This sample yields tens of thousands of distinct CDR3 sequences, of which approximately 8% are seen a single time; 1.5% to 1.7% belongs to the top ten. The CDR3 loop spans 13 amino acids. The V and J ends lost 4 bases and 2 bases respectively, with 7 bases between them. Looked up from germline, CDR1 is SGHTA and CDR2 is FQGNSA. Time point described: patch test 1, 2 weeks after DPC sensitization. Treatment described: therapeutic diphenylcyclopropenone sensitization with weekly scalp DPC. The chain links TRBV7-2 to TRBJ2-3; D gene uncertain. Here the sequenced sample was whole blood, taken in connection with sensitization to the hapten diphenylcyclopropenone (DPC). This clonotype was obtained from a woman in her twenties or thirties with alopecia areata. Some clones in this sample may be carry-over from other donors' samples. The CDR3 spells CASSSPNTDTQYF. The CDR3 coding sequence is TGTGCCAGCAGCTCCCCCAACACAGATACGCAGTATTTT.